A selection of T cell receptor beta chains follows, all from one sample in a study of cytomegalovirus exposure and HLA in healthy donors. Sequencing used immunoSEQ multiplex PCR; TCRdb keeps in-frame clones, though not all of them. The sample holds around 190,000 clones, around 84% seen once. Sequencing used PBMCs. These TCRs come from a man aged 35 to 55 in good health and CMV-seropositive. Both conserved end residues are trimmed from each CDR3. A D gene is named only where the DNA matches it firmly.

d_gene	v_gene	j_gene	CDR3aa
.	TRBV6-5	TRBJ2-7	ASKESAKAKQY
.	TRBV30	TRBJ1-6	ASNRALDSPLH
.	TRBV18	TRBJ2-5	ASSPPGTGVQGTQY
TRBD2	TRBV18	TRBJ2-1	ASSPGVAGTYNEQF
.	TRBV9	TRBJ2-6	ASSVVNGVSGANVLT
.	TRBV9	TRBJ1-3	ASSVGRAERHSGNTIY
TRBD2	TRBV28	TRBJ2-2	ASSQFSGRRAGELF
TRBD2	TRBV14	TRBJ2-1	ASSQDRRGDWGNEQF
TRBD1	TRBV27	TRBJ1-5	ASSLYPGQGKLSQH
TRBD2	TRBV6-6	TRBJ2-2	ASSRLAGGPTGELF
.	TRBV11-3	TRBJ2-3	ASSFRFSTDTQY
.	TRBV7-5	TRBJ2-7	ARSFHSGTGLYEQY
TRBD1	TRBV29-1	TRBJ2-1	SDLGTGYNEQF
TRBD1	TRBV6-6	TRBJ2-5	ASSSRTGDRETQY
TRBD1	TRBV28	TRBJ2-6	ASSIIGDSFFSGANVLT
TRBD1	TRBV4-3	TRBJ2-7	ASSPHRGSYEQY
.	TRBV14	TRBJ1-1	ASSQSRGNGAF
.	TRBV10-3	TRBJ2-1	AIRGSSYNEQF
TRBD2	TRBV4-1	TRBJ2-6	ASSRPSGGAISGANVLT
.	TRBV2	TRBJ2-2	ASSVAENTGELF
.	TRBV6-1	TRBJ2-2	AIRGATDNTGELF
.	TRBV7-2	TRBJ2-3	ASSLGVTSTDTQY
TRBD1	TRBV6-5	TRBJ2-7	ASSYGAQGAYEQY
TRBD1	TRBV4-1	TRBJ1-1	ASSPTGAEAF
.	TRBV4-1	TRBJ1-1	ASSQMRRNTEAF
TRBD1	TRBV6-1	TRBJ1-1	ASSPQGGETEAF
.	TRBV2	TRBJ1-2	ASGGNYGYT
.	TRBV21-1	TRBJ2-2	ASSKGAGDQSGELF
.	TRBV5-1	TRBJ1-5	ASSLAGGSGQPQH
TRBD1	TRBV19	TRBJ1-4	ASSLFGQANEKLF
.	TRBV4-1	TRBJ1-4	ASSHQEGDEKLF
TRBD1	TRBV29-1	TRBJ1-1	SADRGDTEAF
.	TRBV14	TRBJ1-4	ASSLLGISANEKLF
TRBD2	TRBV6-6	TRBJ2-5	ASSYLGLAGGGDQY
TRBD2	TRBV4-3	TRBJ2-1	ASSHEGWAGDEEQF
.	TRBV11-2	TRBJ2-5	ASSRGGKGETQY
.	TRBV5-4	TRBJ1-3	ASSFVPGNTIY
TRBD1	TRBV23-1	TRBJ1-5	ASSPPGTVYSNQPQH
.	TRBV25-1	TRBJ2-7	ASSVRPLYEQY
TRBD2	TRBV5-1	TRBJ2-5	ASSDGTSGEGQETQY
.	TRBV7-9	TRBJ2-5	ASSMTAVTSGETQY
.	TRBV5-6	TRBJ1-2	ASSGTGNGYT
.	TRBV7-3	TRBJ2-1	ASSPMLSTNEQF
.	TRBV27	TRBJ2-3	ASSFTRGTQY
TRBD1	TRBV5-4	TRBJ2-1	ASSNRQGIYNEQF
.	TRBV18	TRBJ2-3	ASSPLPLASTDTQY
.	TRBV11-3	TRBJ1-1	ASSVRGNTEAF
TRBD2	TRBV7-6	TRBJ2-1	ASSLGGGLAGYNEQF
.	TRBV5-4	TRBJ1-1	ASTPTSSNTEAF
TRBD2	TRBV6-5	TRBJ2-7	ASSTRTSGSYEQY
.	TRBV18	TRBJ2-5	ASSPLGGQETQY
TRBD1	TRBV12-5	TRBJ2-1	ASGLIQGPKFNEQF
TRBD1	TRBV4-1	TRBJ1-5	ASSQERTGGLNQPQH